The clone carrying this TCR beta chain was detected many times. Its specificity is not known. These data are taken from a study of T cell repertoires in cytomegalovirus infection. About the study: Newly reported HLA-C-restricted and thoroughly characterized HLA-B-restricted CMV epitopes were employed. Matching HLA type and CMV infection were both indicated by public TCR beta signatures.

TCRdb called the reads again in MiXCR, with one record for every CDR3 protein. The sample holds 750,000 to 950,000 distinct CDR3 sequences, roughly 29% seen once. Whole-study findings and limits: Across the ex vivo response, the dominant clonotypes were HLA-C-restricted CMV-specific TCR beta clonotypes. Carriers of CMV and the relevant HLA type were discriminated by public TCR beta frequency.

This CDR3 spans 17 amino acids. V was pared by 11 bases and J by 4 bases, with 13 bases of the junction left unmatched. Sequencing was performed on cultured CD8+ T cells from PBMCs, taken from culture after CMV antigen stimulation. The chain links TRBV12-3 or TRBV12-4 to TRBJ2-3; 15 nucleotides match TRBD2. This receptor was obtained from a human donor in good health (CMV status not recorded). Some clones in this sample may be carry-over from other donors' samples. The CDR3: CACRTSGGAVPADTQYF. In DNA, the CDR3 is TGTGCCTGCCGGACTAGCGGGGGGGCCGTTCCGGCAGATACGCAGTATTTT.